These T cell receptor beta chains were read from a single sample in a study of sequential checkpoint blockade in melanoma. TCRdb's table, derived via immunoSEQ multiplex PCR, lists solely in-frame clones and lacks some. The sample consists of roughly 18,000 clones, around 65% of them appearing once. The sample was CD8+ T cells sorted from blood (inferred from file names), taken from a patient given nivolumab and ipilimumab in sequence. These receptors originate from a human donor with melanoma. CDR3s include the opening cysteine and the closing phenylalanine or tryptophan. A D gene is named only where the DNA matches it firmly. A row's size may be missing; if present it is once, few, many or a size class.

-	TRBJ2-2	14	-	TRBV7-7	TGTGCCAGCAGCCCGGGACAGAACACCGGGGAGCTGTTTTTT	CASSPGQNTGELFF
-	TRBJ2-1	15	TRBD2	TRBV14	TGTGCCAGCAGCATGATGGGAGGCGGGAGCTATGAGCAGTTCTTC	CASSMMGGGSYEQFF
medium-sized	TRBJ2-1	15	-	TRBV6-4	TGTGCCAGCAGTGACTCGGCAGGGGACTACAATGAGCAGTTCTTC	CASSDSAGDYNEQFF
-	TRBJ1-2	14	-	TRBV2	TGTGCCAGCAGTGAATCGACAGTTGAGGACGGCTACACCTTC	CASSESTVEDGYTF
-	TRBJ2-3	15	TRBD2	TRBV9	TGTGCCAGCAGCGTATCCAGCGGGGCCACAGATACGCAGTATTTT	CASSVSSGATDTQYF
-	TRBJ2-7	13	-	TRBV19	TGTGCCAGTAGCCCGGGACATGCCTACGAGCAGTACTTC	CASSPGHAYEQYF
-	TRBJ2-7	14	TRBD1	TRBV4-1	TGCGCCAGCAGCGGGGGGACAGGGGCCTACGAGCAGTACTTC	CASSGGTGAYEQYF
-	TRBJ2-7	14	TRBD1	TRBV7-9	TGTGCCAGCAGCTCGGGACAGGGGACCTACGAGCAGTACTTC	CASSSGQGTYEQYF
few	TRBJ1-3	14	-	TRBV5-8	TGTGCCAGCAGCTTGGTTAGCACTGGAAACACCATATATTTT	CASSLVSTGNTIYF
-	TRBJ2-5	15	TRBD2	TRBV9	TGTGCCAGCAGCGGTAGCGGGAGGGCCATAGAGACCCAGTACTTC	CASSGSGRAIETQYF
-	TRBJ2-7	15	-	TRBV4-1	TGCGCCAGCAGCCAAGATCCCTTGACTAGGGACGAGCAGTACTTC	CASSQDPLTRDEQYF
few	TRBJ1-2	19	TRBD1	TRBV7-9	TGTGCCAGCAGCTCACACGACTTCAGGGGGCGCTTGGACTTGTATGGCTACACCTTC	CASSSHDFRGRLDLYGYTF
-	TRBJ1-4	14	TRBD1	TRBV7-6	TGTGCCAGCAGCATCCGGGACAGGGGTGAAAAACTGTTTTTT	CASSIRDRGEKLFF
few	TRBJ1-6	16	TRBD1	TRBV10-3	TGTGCCATCAGTTTAACTGACAGGGACTATAATTCACCCCTCCACTTT	CAISLTDRDYNSPLHF
-	TRBJ2-7	14	-	TRBV27	TGTGCCAGCAGTACCCGACAGGTAACCTACGAGCAGTACTTC	CASSTRQVTYEQYF
-	TRBJ2-1	13	TRBD2	TRBV9	TGTGCCAGCAGCTTCTGGACTAGCAATGAGCAGTTCTTC	CASSFWTSNEQFF
-	TRBJ2-2	17	TRBD1	TRBV9	TGTGCCAGCAGCCTCCAAGGGGACAGACCGGGCACCGGGGAGCTGTTTTTT	CASSLQGDRPGTGELFF
few	TRBJ1-1	13	-	TRBV11-3	TGTGCCAGCAGCTTAGTAGGCGGCACTGAAGCTTTCTTT	CASSLVGGTEAFF
-	TRBJ1-5	15	-	TRBV2	TGTGCCAGCGGAACAGGTGAGCTGGGCAATCAGCCCCAGCATTTT	CASGTGELGNQPQHF
-	TRBJ2-7	16	-	TRBV5-1	TGCGCCAGCAGCCCGCACGAGACAACATCCTCCTACGAGCAGTACTTC	CASSPHETTSSYEQYF
-	TRBJ2-7	16	TRBD1	TRBV7-9	TGTGCCAGCAGCTCAACCCCGGGACAGGGGAACCACGAGCAGTACTTC	CASSSTPGQGNHEQYF
-	TRBJ1-1	14	-	TRBV15	TGTGCCACCAGCAGAGAGCGAGGGGGCACTGAAGCTTTCTTT	CATSRERGGTEAFF
few	TRBJ1-2	16	-	TRBV27	TGTGCCAGCAGTTTATCTTTGGACAGCGCTCGGTATGGCTACACCTTC	CASSLSLDSARYGYTF
-	TRBJ2-5	15	-	TRBV10-3	TGTGCCATCAGTGAGTCGGCAGGGTACGGGGAGACCCAGTACTTC	CAISESAGYGETQYF